Each of the 10 T cell receptor beta chains below was sequenced from the same sample in a study of T cells in Graves' hyperthyroidism and ophthalmopathy. Amplification of TCR beta CDR3 regions used RNA as the template. First-round RT-PCR targeting the TCR CDR3 was performed with the HTBI primer set. TCRdb redid the calling of the multiplex PCR reads with MiXCR, one entry per CDR3 protein. Of around 620,000 distinct CDR3 sequences listed, around 42% are singletons. The sample comprised peripheral blood or thyroid tissue (not recorded which). Receptors were obtained from an adult woman with Graves' disease, either hyperthyroidism or ophthalmopathy (not recorded which).

This clonotype was observed many times. This chain joins TRBV7-9 and TRBJ1-3; D is uncertain. The germline gives CDR1 SEHNR, CDR2 FQNEAQ (reference sequence). Trimming removed 6 bases at V and 4 bases at J, with 16 bases between. This CDR3 spans 15 amino acids. The CDR3 region has the DNA TGTGCCAGCAGACCTCCGACAAATGCAGGAAACACCATATATTTT. It yields the protein CASRPPTNAGNTIYF. Complete variable domain (other parts from reference TRBV7-9 and TRBJ1-3): DTGVSQNPRHKITKRGQNVTFRCDPISEHNRLYWYRQTLGQGPEFLTYFQNEAQLEKSRLLSDRFSAERPKGSFSTLEIQRTEQGDSAMYLCASRPPTNAGNTIYFGEGSWLTVV.

This clonotype was recorded at least ten times. The chain couples TRBV19 to TRBJ2-7; D is unresolved. Trimming cost V 5 bases and J 3 bases, with 11 bases left between them. CDR3 length: 13 amino acids. Germline-derived CDR1 and CDR2 are LNHDA and SQIVND (reference sequence). CDR3 in amino acids: CASSSTTIYEQYF. As DNA, the CDR3 is TGTGCCAGTAGTTCAACTACGATCTACGAGCAGTACTTC.

Worth noting for this clonotype: One end of the junction is discordant with germline, which a read error may explain. The chain is built from TRBV20-1 and TRBJ2-7; D may be TRBD2 (5 bases). The CDR3 length is 15 residues. The germline CDR1 and CDR2 sequences are DFQATT and SNEGSKA (reference sequence). The CDR3 nucleotides are TGCAGCGCTAGAGAATTTAGCGAGCTCTCCTACGAGCAGTACTTC. Encoded protein: CSAREFSELSYEQYF.

This clonotype was seen at least ten times. This rearrangement joins TRBV11-2 to TRBJ2-2; 7 positions agree with TRBD2. The CDR3 length is 15 residues. The J segment lost 8 bases and the V segment lost 8 bases, leaving 14 bases of the junction unmatched. The V gene's germline CDR1 is SGHAT and CDR2 FQNNGV. CDR3 sequence: CASRGGGRATGELFF. DNA for the CDR3: TGTGCCAGCCGCGGCGGTGGGAGGGCCACGGGGGAGCTGTTTTTT.

This clonotype was observed a handful of times. The chain has TRBV7-2 and TRBJ2-2; D is possibly TRBD2 (5 bases). V was clipped by 0 bases and J by 4 bases, with 9 bases between them. CDR3 length: 15 amino acids. Germline V gives CDR1 SGHTA, CDR2 FQGNSA. The CDR3 reads CASSLAPGVTGELFF. DNA of the CDR3: TGTGCCAGCAGCTTAGCCCCCGGGGTCACCGGGGAGCTGTTTTTT.

The chain links TRBV20-1 to TRBJ2-5; 10 nucleotides agree with TRBD1. V gave up 2 bases and J gave up 3 bases; unmatched junction bases: 3. The V gene's germline CDR1 is DFQATT and CDR2 SNEGSKA (reference sequence). This CDR3 has 14 amino acids. CDR3 protein: CSARKGTGEETQYF. As DNA, the CDR3 is TGCAGTGCTAGAAAGGGGACAGGGGAAGAGACCCAGTACTTC.

The chain combines TRBV7-2 with TRBJ2-7; 16 nucleotides match TRBD2. The CDR3 consists of 20 residues. Germline values: CDR1 SGHTA, CDR2 FQGNSA. Losses at the gene ends were 2 bases for V and 7 bases for J; bases not matched to a gene: 17. CDR3 nucleotides: TGTGCCAGCAGCTTACCCCTACAGGGAGGGACTAGCGGGAGGGCCGTTGAGCAGTACTTC. Amino acid sequence: CASSLPLQGGTSGRAVEQYF.

The gene calls are TRBV14 and TRBJ1-3; 7 nucleotides line up with TRBD1. V trimming: 1 base; J trimming: 2 bases; junction bases outside the gene matches: 8. From germline, CDR1 is SGHDN and CDR2 FVKESK. The CDR3 extends over 17 amino acids. DNA of the CDR3: TGTGCCAGCAGCCAAGCTCCTCAGGGGGTGACTGGAAACACCATATATTTT. Translation gives CASSQAPQGVTGNTIYF.

This clonotype showed up many times. This chain connects TRBV18 to TRBJ1-1; D remains ambiguous. CDR1 KGHSH and CDR2 LQKENI come from the germline V gene. Trimming removed 1 base from V and 2 bases from J, with 5 bases in between. The CDR3 runs to 13 residues. CDR3 sequence (DNA): TGTGCCAGCTCACCACAACCAAACACTGAAGCTTTCTTT. This encodes CASSPQPNTEAFF.

This clonotype was detected ten times or more. A much bigger clone sits one base away, suggesting this may be a read error. V usage is TRBV19 and J usage is TRBJ2-7, with 10 bases lining up with TRBD1. Germline CDR1 LNHDA, CDR2 SQIVND (reference sequence). After removal of 4 bases from V and 0 bases from J, the junction contained 3 bases not matched to a gene. The CDR3 has 15 residues. CDR3 sequence reads: CASSTRTGGSYEQYF. DNA for the CDR3: TGTGCCAGTAGTACCAGGACAGGGGGCTCCTACGAGCAGTACTTC.